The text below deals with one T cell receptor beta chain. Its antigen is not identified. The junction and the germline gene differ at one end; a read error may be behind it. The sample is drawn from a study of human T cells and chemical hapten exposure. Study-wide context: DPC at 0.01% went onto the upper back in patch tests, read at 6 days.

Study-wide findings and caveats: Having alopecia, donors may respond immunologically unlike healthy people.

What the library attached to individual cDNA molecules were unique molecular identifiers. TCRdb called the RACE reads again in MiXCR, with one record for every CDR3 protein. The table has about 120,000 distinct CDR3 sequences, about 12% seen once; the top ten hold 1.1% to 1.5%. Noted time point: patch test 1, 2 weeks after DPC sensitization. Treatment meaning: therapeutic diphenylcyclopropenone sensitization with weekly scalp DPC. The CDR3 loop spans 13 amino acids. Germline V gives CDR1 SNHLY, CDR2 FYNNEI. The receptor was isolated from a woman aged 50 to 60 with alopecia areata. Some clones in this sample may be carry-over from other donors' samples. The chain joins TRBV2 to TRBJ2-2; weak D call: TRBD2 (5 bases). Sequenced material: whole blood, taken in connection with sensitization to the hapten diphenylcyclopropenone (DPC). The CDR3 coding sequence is TGTGCCAGCAGAATAAGACACACCGGGGAGCTGTCTTTT. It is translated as CASRIRHTGELSF.